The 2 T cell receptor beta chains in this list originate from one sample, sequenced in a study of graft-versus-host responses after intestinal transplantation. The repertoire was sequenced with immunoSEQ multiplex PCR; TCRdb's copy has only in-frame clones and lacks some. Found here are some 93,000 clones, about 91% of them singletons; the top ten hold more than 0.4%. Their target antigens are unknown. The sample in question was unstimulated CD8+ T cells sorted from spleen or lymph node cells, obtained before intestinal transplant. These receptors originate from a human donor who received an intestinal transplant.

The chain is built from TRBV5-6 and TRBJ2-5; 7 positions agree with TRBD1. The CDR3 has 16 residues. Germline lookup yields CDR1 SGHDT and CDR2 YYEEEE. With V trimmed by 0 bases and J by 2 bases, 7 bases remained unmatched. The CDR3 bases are TGTGCCAGCAGCTTGGTAGGGGGCTACGCACAAGAGACCCAGTACTTC. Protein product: CASSLVGGYAQETQYF.

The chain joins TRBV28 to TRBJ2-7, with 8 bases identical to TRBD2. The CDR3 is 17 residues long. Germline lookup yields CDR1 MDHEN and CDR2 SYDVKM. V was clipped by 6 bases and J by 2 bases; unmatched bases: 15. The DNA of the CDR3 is TGTGCCAGCAGCGTCGAGGGTCTAGCGGGCAGGGCCTACGAGCAGTACTTC. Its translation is CASSVEGLAGRAYEQYF.